The T cell receptor (beta chain) described here comes from a study of OX40 agonist ivuxolimab in advanced cancers. General observations from the study: Fewer expanded clones were found on average in CD4+ than in CD8+ T cells.

About this clone: Its matching antigen is unknown.

The CDR3 has 13 residues. J was trimmed by 7 bases and V by 1 base; bases with no gene match: 2. Germline values: CDR1 SEHNR, CDR2 FQNEAQ (reference sequence). Profiled with immunoSEQ multiplex PCR; TCRdb holds only in-frame clones, not every one. Among about 69,000 clones listed, 80% to 90% were seen once. Sequences were derived from CD4+ or CD8+ T cells sorted from blood, sampled in a trial of the OX40 agonist ivuxolimab. V is TRBV7-9 and J is TRBJ2-3; 7 positions agree with TRBD1. This TCR was sampled from an adult with an advanced solid tumor such as melanoma, head and neck, liver or kidney cancer. The CDR3 nucleotides are TGTGCCAGCAGCTTAGGACAGGGACATACGCAGTATTTT. Translated: CASSLGQGHTQYF.